This paragraph reports one T cell receptor (beta chain). Its recognized antigen is unknown. Per-base quality was not reported, and no clone a single base away is much larger than it. V is cut by 3 bases and J by 5 bases, and the space between the germline ends is 7 bases. The CDR3 starts with the cysteine, ends with the phenylalanine, and has 12 residues. CDR3 DNA is the only sequence kept; it has 36 bases, read in frame from the first base. Systemically healthy Caucasian individuals from Russia, approximately 39 in total and aged about 6 to 100 years, were included as donors. Each donor gave about 9.7 milliliters of peripheral blood, drawn into EDTA-treated Vacutainer tubes. PBMCs were isolated by Ficoll-Paque density-gradient centrifugation, with at least 6.5 million obtained per sample. Trizol reagent was used to extract total RNA from the PBMCs, yielding at least 5.5 micrograms per sample. For every donor, an aliquot of PBMCs went through flow cytometry to measure the percentages of naive CD45RAhigh/CD27high T cells.

The data belong to a study of blood T cells in healthy people across ages (dated by TCRdb to the mid-2010s). Regarding the complete study: Template switching captured roughly one uniquely barcoded TCR beta cDNA molecule per two T cells in model experiments. The study measured age-related changes in TCR beta repertoire diversity using deep sequencing normalized with unique cDNA molecular identifiers. Donors were grouped into four age groups: young (average about 15 years), middle-aged (less than 40), aged (roughly 62) and long-lived (82). To avoid experimental bias, donors of different ages were randomly spread across the sequencing lanes. For two donors (one aged 18 to 29 and one aged 80 or older), the study analyzed two additional independent replicas of 1 million unique cDNA reads from the same blood draw.

What the work shows at the level of the full study, not this receptor alone: Compared with the aged group, the long-lived group had more naive CD4+ T cells, fewer expanded clones and increased TCR diversity, a pattern suggesting age selection. Observed TCR beta diversity per million T cells fell roughly linearly with age, and a significant reduction was already apparent by age roughly 40. Since profiling was done on bulk unsorted PBMCs, naive and antigen-experienced compartments could not be conclusively compared. Estimates of total diversity based on one million sequenced T cells were regarded as lower bounds and as underestimates. The percentage of naive T cells measured by flow cytometry correlated strongly with observed TCR beta diversity. Donor CMV infection status was unknown, potentially confounding age-related changes in expanded clonotypes.

Receptors were amplified or captured by 5' RACE. Reads for this sample came from an Illumina HiSeq 2500. The second PCR ran for roughly 7 to 12 cycles and used a J-beta primer mix along with a sample-barcoded 5' primer. A template-switch 5' adaptor carrying 12 random nucleotides introduced a unique molecular identifier onto each TCR beta cDNA molecule. Each sample yielded at least 3 million CDR3-containing paired-end reads. The Mint cDNA synthesis kit, primed by a TRBC-specific oligonucleotide, was used to synthesize first-strand cDNA from all RNA. Following uracil-DNA glycosylase treatment, a first 18-cycle PCR with universal primers M1SS and BC2_uni_R was performed on all cDNA. The study's own analysis went as follows. Each sample was normalized by randomly selecting 1 million high-quality reads, each carrying a distinct molecular identifier. Reads with shared molecular identifiers were discarded instead of being binned into consensus sequences. MiTCR, set to a Q25 quality threshold and the strictest error-elimination algorithm, was used for CDR3 identification, clonotype clustering and error correction. Lower-bound total TCR beta diversity was estimated with a nonparametric unseen species model using Euler transformation. Through fastp at Q25 and MiXCR, TCRdb rebuilt clones from the public reads, retaining in-frame beta chains. A single entry per CDR3 protein holds the most common genes and DNA from its merged rows. Here the V and J calls rest on TCRdb's processing, not on the authors' analysis. The sample profile shows about 1.5 million distinct CDR3 sequences; approximately 42% of them were found once. Jointly, the top ten make up about 4% of the sample.

The chain uses TRBV12-3 or TRBV12-4 and TRBJ1-1; the D segment cannot be called with confidence. What was sequenced was blood. The sequence came from a woman between 18 and 30 years old in good health. This receptor carries the CDR3 CASSLTVTEAFF. The sequenced DNA is TGTGCCAGCAGTTTGACGGTAACTGAAGCTTTCTTT.